This T cell receptor (beta chain) appears in the sequencing data of a study of control samples from healthy donors and cancer patients. Method: immunoSEQ multiplex PCR; TCRdb's copy keeps in-frame clones and lacks some. Of roughly 100,000 clones in the sample, more than 85% are singletons; the top ten hold around 0.92%. The ends were cut back, 0 bases at V and 11 bases at J, with 10 bases in the middle. The CDR3 consists of 12 residues. The germline V gene has CDR1 LNHDA and CDR2 SQIVND (reference sequence). Sequenced: blood. The source of this sequence is a woman between 25 and 40 years old in good health. This rearrangement joins TRBV19 to TRBJ1-1; possibly TRBD1 for D (5 bases). The CDR3 DNA follows: TGTGCCAGTAGTATAGAACAGCGGGGGGCTTTCTTT. This sequence encodes CASSIEQRGAFF.